Listed below are T cell receptor beta chains from one sample, sequenced in a study of graft-versus-host responses after intestinal transplantation. Which antigens these TCRs recognize remains unknown. The method was immunoSEQ multiplex PCR; TCRdb's version includes in-frame clones alone and lacks a portion of them. The sample consists of over 85,000 clones, over 80% of them appearing once. Sequencing was performed on unstimulated CD8+ T cells sorted from spleen or lymph node cells, taken before intestinal transplant. These receptors were taken from a human donor who received an intestinal transplant. CDR3s include the opening cysteine and the closing phenylalanine or tryptophan. Size is omitted from some rows. Given values are once, few, many or a class for expanded clones.

-	TRBJ1-1	TRBV30	CAFHEGTGGLEAFF
-	TRBJ2-3	TRBV9	CASSVALLGGGAADTQYF
-	TRBJ2-1	TRBV19	CASRGAGQQFF
-	TRBJ2-7	TRBV19	CASSSQKRYEQYF
-	TRBJ2-7	TRBV2	CASSEGTSSHEQYF
few	TRBJ1-5	TRBV2	CASSPSGQGNQPQHF
-	TRBJ1-1	TRBV7-9	CASSLALGSTEAFF
-	TRBJ2-1	TRBV5-4	CASSSTTGLDEQFF
-	TRBJ1-6	TRBV27	CASSLYGTRNSPLHF
once	TRBJ1-2	TRBV4-1	CASSPRDRELIYYGYTF
-	TRBJ2-5	TRBV27	CASGQGETQYF
once	TRBJ2-7	TRBV7-9	CASSLGGPEYEQYF
-	TRBJ2-1	TRBV27	CASSLGVGGDYNEQFF
-	TRBJ2-1	TRBV5-1	CASSLEGGIYNEQFF
-	TRBJ2-7	TRBV28	CASSLGTGSIFYEQYF
-	TRBJ2-7	TRBV27	CASSRTSDYEQYF
-	-	TRBV5-4	CASSLDRNTYEQYF
-	TRBJ2-1	TRBV7-9	CASSFLAGAYNEQFF
-	TRBJ2-1	TRBV7-8	CASSLDPGLLNDQFF
-	TRBJ1-1	TRBV30	CAWRRGWGTEAFF
-	TRBJ1-1	TRBV9	CASSALSTGGTEAFF
-	TRBJ2-1	TRBV15	CATSSERAYSYNEQFF
-	TRBJ1-3	TRBV19	CASSTGTEGNTIYF
-	TRBJ2-1	TRBV25-1	CASSEGAIPYNEQFF
-	TRBJ1-1	TRBV29-1	CSVVSDRDREAFF
-	TRBJ2-7	TRBV4-2	CASSQERGAYPYEQYF
-	TRBJ2-7	TRBV5-5	CASSLAGGSYEQYF
-	TRBJ2-5	TRBV5-6	CASSPTSGEETQYF
once	TRBJ2-7	TRBV29-1	CSVGTGLGYEQYF
-	TRBJ2-1	TRBV15	CATRRGEYNEQFF
-	TRBJ1-4	TRBV7-9	CASSPPWAEKLFF
-	TRBJ2-7	TRBV16	CASSPGPSGFYEQYF
few	TRBJ1-6	TRBV13	CASSLGRIYNSPLHF
-	TRBJ1-2	TRBV27	CASSLLGVYGYTF
-	TRBJ1-1	TRBV30	CAWSVAGGFTEAFF
-	TRBJ2-5	TRBV4-2	CASSQLSASGEETQYF
-	TRBJ1-3	TRBV5-6	CASSTGTAGNTIYF
-	TRBJ1-1	TRBV11-3	CASSPYRGEAFF
-	TRBJ2-7	TRBV15	CATSRARLLTSYEQYF
-	TRBJ2-1	TRBV7-3	CASSLMGGGANNEQFF
-	TRBJ1-2	TRBV6-1	CASSDLTGRYGYTF